This TCR beta chain was profiled in a study of untreated major depressive disorder. General study points: TRBV05-01 (Vbeta 5.1) usage was higher in CD4+ T cells of depressed patients than controls. A comparatively small sample limits the generalizability of these findings.

Patients scored at least 18 on the Hamilton Depression Scale with DSM-IV major depression. Concerning this clone itself: Antigen: not known.

Deletions cut 6 bases from V and 2 bases from J, with 13 bases between. The CDR3 has 14 amino acids. CDR1 MNHEY and CDR2 SVGAGI come from the germline V gene. The method was immunoSEQ multiplex PCR; TCRdb's version includes in-frame clones alone and lacks a portion of them. The sample contains around 13,000 clones, about 90% of which appear only once. The TCR comes from a man younger than 45 with major depressive disorder. The sequenced material came from CD4+ T cells from PBMCs. V gene TRBV6-5 combines with J gene TRBJ2-5; no firm D call. CDR3 amino acids: CASSPPFRQETQYF. The CDR3 coding sequence is TGTGCCAGCAGCCCCCCATTCCGTCAAGAGACCCAGTACTTC.